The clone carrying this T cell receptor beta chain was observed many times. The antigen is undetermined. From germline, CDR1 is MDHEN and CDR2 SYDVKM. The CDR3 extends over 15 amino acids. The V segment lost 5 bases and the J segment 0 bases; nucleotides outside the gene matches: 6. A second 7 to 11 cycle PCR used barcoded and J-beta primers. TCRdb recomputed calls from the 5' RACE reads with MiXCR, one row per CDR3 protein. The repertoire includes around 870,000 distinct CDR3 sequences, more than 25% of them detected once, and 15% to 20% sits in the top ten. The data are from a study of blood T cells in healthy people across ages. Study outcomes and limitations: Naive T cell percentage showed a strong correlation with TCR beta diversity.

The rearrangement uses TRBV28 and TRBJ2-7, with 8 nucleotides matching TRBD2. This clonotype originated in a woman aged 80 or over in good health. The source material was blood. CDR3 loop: CASSQSGGLSYEQYF. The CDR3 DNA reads TGTGCCAGCAGTCAAAGCGGGGGCCTCTCCTACGAGCAGTACTTC.